This T cell receptor (beta chain) was obtained from a study of T cell responses to AZD1222 COVID-19 vaccine. Findings and caveats of the study: There were mostly white British donors and more females than males, and clonal diversity was possibly underestimated. Among vaccine-associated CD4 TCRs, coverage spanned spike, with dominance at 160-218 and 743-854. Seropositive AZD1222 recipients at baseline numbered only 6 or 7.

Here immunoSEQ multiplex PCR was the method, and the copy in TCRdb shows in-frame clones only, minus some. This table has roughly 180,000 clones, around 90% appearing once. V lost 5 bases to trimming and J lost 5 bases; unmatched junction nucleotides: 13. The CDR3 runs 16 residues. CDR1 is SGHVS and CDR2 is FNYEAQ in the germline V gene. Of note for this clone: What it recognizes is unknown.

The chain joins TRBV7-6 to TRBJ2-7; 9 bases match TRBD2. This TCR came from an adult in good health. Material: peripheral blood, obtained on day 0 of AZD1222 vaccination. The CDR3 DNA reads as TGTGCCAGCAGCCGATCTAGCGGGAATCCTCTGGACGAGCAGTACTTC. This translates into CASSRSSGNPLDEQYF.